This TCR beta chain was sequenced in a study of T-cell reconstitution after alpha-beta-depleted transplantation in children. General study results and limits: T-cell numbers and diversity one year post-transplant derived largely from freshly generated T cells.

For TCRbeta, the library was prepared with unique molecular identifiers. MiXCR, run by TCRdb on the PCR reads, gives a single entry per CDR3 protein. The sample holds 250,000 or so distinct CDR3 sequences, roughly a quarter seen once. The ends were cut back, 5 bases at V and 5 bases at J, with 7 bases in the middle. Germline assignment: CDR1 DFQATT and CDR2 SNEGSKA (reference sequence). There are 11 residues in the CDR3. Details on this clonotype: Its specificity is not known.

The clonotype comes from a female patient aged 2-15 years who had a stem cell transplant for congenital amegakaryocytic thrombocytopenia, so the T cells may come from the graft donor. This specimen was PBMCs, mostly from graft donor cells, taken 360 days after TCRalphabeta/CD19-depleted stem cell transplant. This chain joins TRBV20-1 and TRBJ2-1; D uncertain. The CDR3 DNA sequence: TGCAGTGCTCGGTCAGACAATGAGCAGTTCTTC. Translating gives CSARSDNEQFF.